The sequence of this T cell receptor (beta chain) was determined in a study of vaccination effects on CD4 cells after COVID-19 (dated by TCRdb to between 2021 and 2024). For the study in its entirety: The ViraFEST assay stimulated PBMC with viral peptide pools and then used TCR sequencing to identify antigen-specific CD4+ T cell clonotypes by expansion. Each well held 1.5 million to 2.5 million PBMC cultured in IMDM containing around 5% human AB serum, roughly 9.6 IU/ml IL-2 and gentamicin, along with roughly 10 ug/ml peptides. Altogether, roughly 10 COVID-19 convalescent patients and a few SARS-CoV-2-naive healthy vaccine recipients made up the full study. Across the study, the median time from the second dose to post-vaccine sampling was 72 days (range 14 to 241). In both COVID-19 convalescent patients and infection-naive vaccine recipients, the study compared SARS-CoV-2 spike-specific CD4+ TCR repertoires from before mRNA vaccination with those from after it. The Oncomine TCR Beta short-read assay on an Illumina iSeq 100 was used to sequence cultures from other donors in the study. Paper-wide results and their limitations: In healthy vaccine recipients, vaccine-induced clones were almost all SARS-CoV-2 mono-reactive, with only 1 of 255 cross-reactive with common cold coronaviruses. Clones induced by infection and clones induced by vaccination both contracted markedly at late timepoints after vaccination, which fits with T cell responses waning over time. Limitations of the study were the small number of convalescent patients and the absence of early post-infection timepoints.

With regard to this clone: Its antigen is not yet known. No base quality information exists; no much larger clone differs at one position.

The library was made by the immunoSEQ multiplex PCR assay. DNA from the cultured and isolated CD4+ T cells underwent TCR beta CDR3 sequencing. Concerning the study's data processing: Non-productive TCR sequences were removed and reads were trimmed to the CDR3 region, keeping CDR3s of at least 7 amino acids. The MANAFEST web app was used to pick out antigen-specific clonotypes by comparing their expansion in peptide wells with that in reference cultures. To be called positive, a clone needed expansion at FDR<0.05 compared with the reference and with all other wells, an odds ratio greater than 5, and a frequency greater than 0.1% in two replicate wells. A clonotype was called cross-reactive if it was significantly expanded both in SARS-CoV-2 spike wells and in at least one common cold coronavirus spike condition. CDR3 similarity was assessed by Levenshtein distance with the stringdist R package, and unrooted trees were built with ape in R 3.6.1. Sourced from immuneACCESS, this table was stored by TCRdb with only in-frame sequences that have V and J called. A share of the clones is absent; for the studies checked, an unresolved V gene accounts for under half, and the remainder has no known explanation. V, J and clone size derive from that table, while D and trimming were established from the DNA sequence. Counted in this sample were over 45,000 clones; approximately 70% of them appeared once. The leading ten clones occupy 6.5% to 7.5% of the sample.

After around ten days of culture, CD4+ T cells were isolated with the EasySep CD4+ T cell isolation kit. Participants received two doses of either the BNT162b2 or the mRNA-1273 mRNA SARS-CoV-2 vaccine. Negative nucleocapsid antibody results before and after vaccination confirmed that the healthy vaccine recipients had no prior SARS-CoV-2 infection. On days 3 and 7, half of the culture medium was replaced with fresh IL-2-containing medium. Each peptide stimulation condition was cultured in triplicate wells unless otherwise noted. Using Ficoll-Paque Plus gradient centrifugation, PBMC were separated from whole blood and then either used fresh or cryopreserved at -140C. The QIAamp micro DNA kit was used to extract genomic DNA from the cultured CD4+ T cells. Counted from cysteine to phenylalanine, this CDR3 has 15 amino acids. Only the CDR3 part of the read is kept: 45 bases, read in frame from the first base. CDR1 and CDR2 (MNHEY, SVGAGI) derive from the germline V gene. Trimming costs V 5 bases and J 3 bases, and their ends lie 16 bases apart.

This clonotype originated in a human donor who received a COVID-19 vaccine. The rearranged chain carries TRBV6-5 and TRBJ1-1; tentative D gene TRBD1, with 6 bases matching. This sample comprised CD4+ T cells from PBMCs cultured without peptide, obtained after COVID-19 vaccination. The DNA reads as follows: TGTGCCAGCAGTAGATACAGGGTAGGGGACACTGAAGCTTTCTTT. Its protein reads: CASSRYRVGDTEAFF.